This T cell receptor beta chain was documented in a study of post-analysis software for immune sequencing data. Findings of the study overall: Controls' normalized Chao1 diversity significantly exceeded that of multiple sclerosis patients. There were five TRBV segments more frequent in patients than controls, and TRBV5-6, TRBV5-1 and TRBV20-1 were among them.

The CDR3 contains 14 residues. Germline lookup yields CDR1 DFQATT and CDR2 SNEGSKA (reference sequence). A word on this clonotype: The antigen is undetermined.

Every TCR beta cDNA library bore unique molecular identifiers. Each batch of roughly 1 to 10 million T cells produced roughly 0.5 million cDNA molecules. TCRdb analysed the PCR reads with MiXCR anew, one entry per CDR3 protein. The sample consists of about 460,000 distinct CDR3 sequences, roughly 45% of them appearing once. Input material: blood. The chain links TRBV20-1 to TRBJ2-5, with D perhaps given as TRBD1 or TRBD2 (5 bases each). The J call may be faulty, since TRBJ2-7 better matches the DNA end. The receptor was isolated from a girl aged 10 to 17 with multiple sclerosis. The CDR3 DNA reads as TGCAGTGCTGGGGGACCAGCGGACCTCTACGAGCAGTACTTC. It translates to CSAGGPADLYEQYF.